One sample yielded the 12 T cell receptor beta chains listed below, sequenced in a study of read filtering for tumor transcriptome and immune sequencing. The library was built from around 400 ng RNA with molecular barcoded adaptors for alpha/delta and beta/gamma chains. One entry per CDR3 protein, called by TCRdb with MiXCR from the reads. The sample yields tens of thousands of distinct CDR3 sequences, roughly an eighth seen once. Sequencing was done on a sample of a population of CD138-negative cells sorted from bone marrow. The receptors shown here come from a donor at least 40 years old with multiple myeloma.

Of note for this clonotype: A much larger clonotype is one base distant, so this may be a read error. The chain recombines TRBV5-4 with TRBJ2-5; D tentatively fits TRBD1 or TRBD2 (5 bases each). The germline V gene has CDR1 SGHNT and CDR2 YYREEE (reference sequence). This CDR3 is 13 amino acids long. Between the trimmed V and J ends, which lost 4 bases and 5 bases, there was a span of 12 bases. CDR3 sequence: CASSGGPGETQYF. As DNA, the CDR3 is TGTGCCAGCAGCGGAGGACCAGGGGAGACCCAGTACTTC.

The table lists this clonotype with many counts. The genes are TRBV2 and TRBJ2-3, with 8 bases identical to TRBD2. The CDR3 contains 19 residues. Trimming at V came to 6 bases and at J to 0 bases, leaving 17 bases not matched to a gene. In germline, CDR1 is SNHLY, CDR2 FYNNEI. The CDR3 protein is CASRASPLREGWSTDTQYF. CDR3 nucleotides: TGTGCCAGCAGGGCCTCACCACTCCGGGAGGGTTGGAGCACAGATACGCAGTATTTT.

Comments on this clonotype: This may arise from a read error, as a much more abundant clone is one base away. The J gene is TRBJ2-3, the V gene TRBV7-8, with no clear D. Per germline, CDR1 SGHVS and CDR2 FQNEAQ. This CDR3 is 12 amino acids long. This CDR3 reads CASSTLTDTPYF. In nucleotides, the CDR3 is TGTGCCAGCAGCACCCTCACAGATACGCCGTATTTT.

This clonotype was recorded many times. The chain is built from TRBV19 and TRBJ2-2; no definite D call. The CDR3 is 16 residues long. Germline V CDR1 and CDR2: LNHDA, SQIVND (reference sequence). V lost 5 bases, J lost 0 bases, and 13 bases lay in between. As DNA, the CDR3 is TGTGCCAGTAGTGCCCGACATCTCTCGAACACCGGGGAGCTGTTTTTT. Translating gives CASSARHLSNTGELFF. The full variable domain, rest sourced from reference TRBV19 and TRBJ2-2, is DGGITQSPKYLFRKEGQNVTLSCEQNLNHDAMYWYRQDPGQGLRLIYYSQIVNDFQKGDIAEGYSVSREKKESFPLTVTSAQKNPTAFYLCASSARHLSNTGELFFGEGSRLTVL.

This clonotype has a count of ten or more. One junction end does not reproduce the germline sequence, and a read error may be involved. V usage is TRBV24-1 and J usage is TRBJ2-1; TRBD1 might be the D (6 bases). Germline V CDR1 and CDR2: KGHDR, SFDVKD. The CDR3 runs to 18 residues. In nucleotides, the CDR3 is TGTGCCACCAGTGGTTTGACCGGGACACAGAGCTCCTACAATGAGCAGTTCTTC. This encodes CATSGLTGTQSSYNEQFF.

The table lists this clonotype with a few counts. This chain links TRBV28 with TRBJ1-5, with D unclear. CDR1 is MDHEN, CDR2 SYDVKM, per germline. CDR3 length: 14 amino acids. Trimming left V 4 bases short and J 4 bases short, with 11 bases between. DNA of the CDR3: TGTGCCAGCAGTTCTTATGAGATAAATCAGCCCCAGCATTTT. Its protein is CASSSYEINQPQHF.

This clonotype was observed many times. The V call is TRBV5-1, the J call TRBJ2-1; unclear D gene. This CDR3 spans 13 amino acids. Trimming shortened V by 2 bases and J by 4 bases, and 7 bases separated the two germline ends. Germline-derived CDR1 and CDR2 are SGHRS and YFSETQ. In DNA form, the CDR3 reads TGCGCCAGCAGCTTTGATATTTACAATGAGCAGTTCTTC. Its translation: CASSFDIYNEQFF.

This clonotype showed up many times. V gene TRBV6-5 combines with J gene TRBJ1-2, with D possibly being TRBD1 (6 bases). The CDR3 totals 14 residues. Germline CDR1 MNHEY, CDR2 SVGAGI. V gave up 2 bases and J gave up 4 bases, with 11 bases separating them. The CDR3 region has the DNA TGTGCCAGCAGTTACATACAGGGCGCCTATGGCTACACCTTC. Amino acid sequence: CASSYIQGAYGYTF.

Ten or more counts support this clonotype. V and J are TRBV6-5 and TRBJ1-1, with unresolved D. The CDR3 runs 14 residues. V was trimmed by 6 bases and J by 4 bases, leaving 15 bases between them. Per germline, CDR1 MNHEY and CDR2 SVGAGI. The CDR3 reads CASSLRTLATEAFF. In DNA, the CDR3 is TGTGCCAGCAGCCTCCGTACCCTCGCCACTGAAGCTTTCTTT.

The table lists this clonotype with many counts. The genes are TRBV3-1 and TRBJ2-1; 8 bases align to TRBD2. The CDR3 is 16 residues long. V trimming: 6 bases; J trimming: 0 bases; junction bases outside the gene matches: 7. Germline values: CDR1 LGHDT, CDR2 YNNKEL (reference sequence). The CDR3 DNA is TGTGCCAGCAGGCCGGGACTAGGTAGCTCCTACAATGAGCAGTTCTTC. Its protein is CASRPGLGSSYNEQFF.

Details on this clonotype: At one end the junction does not follow the germline gene, possibly because of a read error. The J gene is TRBJ2-1, the V gene TRBV27, with D perhaps matching TRBD1 (5 bases). The CDR3 extends over 11 amino acids. The germline CDR1 and CDR2 sequences are MNHEY and SMNVEV (reference sequence). The CDR3 is CARREYNEQLF. CDR3 DNA: TGTGCCCGCAGGGAATACAATGAGCAGTTATTC.

Ten or more counts support this clonotype. The chain joins TRBV5-4 to TRBJ2-2, with a tentative D call TRBD2 (5 bases). CDR1 and CDR2 (germline): SGHNT, YYREEE (reference sequence). V was shortened by 0 bases and J by 2 bases, with 14 bases between the two germline ends. The CDR3 extends over 17 amino acids. The chain's CDR3 is CASSLGALGLNTGELFF. CDR3 in DNA: TGTGCCAGCAGCTTGGGCGCGTTAGGACTTAACACCGGGGAGCTGTTTTTT.